Listed here is a single TCR beta chain. In this sample, this clone turned up a few times. Its antigen remains undetermined. No base quality information exists; no much larger clone differs at one position. TCRbeta CDR3 regions were amplified from genomic DNA using the immunoSEQ Assay, a bias-controlled multiplex PCR. The study's processing was this. Within the assay, amplification of reference gene primers was used to estimate how many nucleated cells each sample contained. To quantify the absolute abundance of each unique TCRbeta CDR3 rearrangement, sequence reads were collapsed and filtered. For each sample, productive Simpson clonality was calculated as the square root of Simpson's diversity index across productive rearrangements. TCRdb took this table from immuneACCESS and kept in-frame rearrangements with V and J called. Such tables lack part of the clones; where checked against another copy, unresolved V genes explain under half of the gap, and the rest is unexplained. D and trimming come from the DNA, and the V and J calls and clone size come from that table. This sample gives approximately 390,000 clones in total; about 86% of them show up just once. The ten largest clonotypes hold about 9.4% of the sample.

These data are taken from a study of blood T cell repertoires in COVID-19 (dated by TCRdb to about 2020). Study-wide context: Samples covering the acute and convalescent phases of COVID-19 were provided by collaborators in the United States, Italy and Spain. The prospective study material was composed of cDNA or gDNA derived from T cells, B-cell-depleted T cells, or PBMCs. The repertoires were released in a freely available public database meant as a resource for research on the immune response to SARS-CoV-2. Sample metadata almost always included a de-identified subject ID, COVID-19 status, age in years and sex. Subjects who had been exposed to COVID-19, were actively infected with it, or had recovered from it provided the deeply sampled blood TCRbeta repertoires that made up the dataset. Samples came from the ongoing ImmuneRACE study (first 160 participants) plus 1,254 subjects from 6 global collaborators. Where HLA class I and class II types were available, the types were taken from metadata supplied by the sample provider, not from assay-based typing.

Participants in the prospective study were aged roughly 18 to 100 years, lived in about two dozen United States geographic areas, and enrolled through a virtual design. In the prospective study, participants were assigned to cohorts based on the clinical history participants reported in a screening survey and a study questionnaire. For ImmuneRACE Cohort 3, a participant was defined as recovered based on two consecutive negative NP/OP PCR tests, clearance by a healthcare professional, or resolution of symptoms. In the prospective study, whole blood, serum and a nasopharyngeal or oropharyngeal swab were collected from each participant by mobile phlebotomists. Additional blood draws and questionnaires over an approximately 2-month period could optionally be provided by prospective study participants. Before DNA extraction, prospective study blood samples were shipped either frozen or at room temperature.

CDR1 and CDR2, looked up from the germline V gene, are MGHRA and YSYEKL. The CDR3 spans 13 residues, from the cysteine through the phenylalanine. Only the CDR3 part of the read is kept: 39 bases, read in frame from the first base. V and J are truncated by 6 bases and 3 bases respectively, leaving an intervening sequence of 11 bases. The research as a whole found: The quantity of clinical and demographic metadata differed by source and by participant and was supplied without curation.

This clonotype was sampled from a woman aged 45-65 years who had recovered from COVID-19. Sample: PBMCs or T cells enriched from blood (not recorded which). The chain is made from TRBV4-1 and TRBJ1-1; D gene: possibly TRBD1, on 5 matching bases. The nucleotide sequence is given as TGCGCCAGCAGAAGGGACTCCTACACTGAAGCTTTCTTT. This yields the protein CASRRDSYTEAFF.